The 4 T cell receptor beta chains given below trace back to one sample, sequenced in a study of identical twins. TCRdb redid the calling of the 5' RACE reads with MiXCR, one entry per CDR3 protein. The sample shows a few hundred thousand distinct CDR3 sequences, roughly 13% of them seen only once. These records were also assigned to another study, of yellow fever vaccine responses in identical twins.

Input material: memory (CD45RO+) T cells sorted from blood. The source of these receptors is a woman aged 18-30 years in good health.

The chain employs TRBV5-6 and TRBJ1-1; 10 bases align to TRBD1. V was clipped by 2 bases and J by 10 bases; unmatched bases: 14. This CDR3 is 16 amino acids long. The germline gives CDR1 SGHDT, CDR2 YYEEEE. CDR3 region: CASSLRPGQGPGVAFF. The CDR3 bases are TGTGCCAGCAGCTTAAGACCGGGACAGGGGCCTGGGGTAGCTTTCTTT.

The V and J genes are TRBV3-1 and TRBJ2-7, with D unresolved. CDR1 LGHDT and CDR2 YNNKEL come from the germline V gene (reference sequence). The CDR3 extends over 15 amino acids. V lost 4 bases to trimming and J lost 6 bases, with 19 bases between them. The CDR3 protein is CASSRGEPSLSEQYF. For the CDR3, the DNA is TGTGCCAGCAGCCGTGGGGAACCATCTTTGTCCGAGCAGTACTTC.

The table lists this clonotype with many counts. The rearrangement joins TRBV20-1 to TRBJ2-7; D may be TRBD2 (5 bases). Per germline, CDR1 DFQATT and CDR2 SNEGSKA (reference sequence). The germline V and J ends were trimmed by 4 bases and 1 base, with 11 bases remaining between them. The CDR3 is made up of 13 amino acids. The CDR3 nucleotides read TGCAGTGCTATGGGTAGCGTATCCTACGAGCAGTACTTC. Its protein product is CSAMGSVSYEQYF.

This clonotype occurred a few times. This sequence joins TRBV28 and TRBJ2-7; TRBD1 aligns across 7 bases. This CDR3 is 13 amino acids long. Per germline, CDR1 MDHEN and CDR2 SYDVKM. After removal of 6 bases from V and 3 bases from J, the junction contained 5 bases not matched to a gene. The CDR3 DNA reads as TGTGCCAGCAGCGGACAGGTGAACTACGAGCAGTACTTC. This sequence encodes CASSGQVNYEQYF.